What follows describes a single TCR beta chain. It has no known antigen specificity. Base-call qualities are not available, and no considerably larger clone is one nucleotide away. The CDR3 runs 15 amino acids, cysteine and phenylalanine included. Only CDR3 DNA remains: 45 bases, in frame from the first base. Sequences ENHRY (CDR1) and SYGVKD (CDR2) are obtained from the germline V gene. V has 10 bases trimmed and J has 2 bases trimmed; junction bases matching no gene number 10. This entry belongs to a study of cytomegalovirus exposure and HLA in healthy donors (dated by TCRdb to 2015 to 2018). Turning to the overall study: In an earlier analysis of under 750 of the donors, 276 Gb of sequence data and 90 million to 130 million unique TCR beta sequences from about 179 million T cells were reported. Across about 380 genotyped donors of the cohort, an average of about 240,000 unique TCR beta nucleotide sequences per donor were sequenced, and approximately 19% of those sequences were non-productive. A later genetic analysis took genome-wide SNP genotypes for about 55% of the roughly 670 donors and used that subset as a discovery cohort. In an earlier analysis of 500 to 650 of the donors, high-throughput TCR beta sequencing was used to judge whether each TCR beta V gene segment behaved as functional or pseudogenic. In the later analysis, no new phenotypic data were used to find candidate immune exposures; instead, reliance was placed on TCR beta sequences and their occurrence across donors. The study used immunosequencing to profile the T cell repertoires of approximately 640 subjects and linked those repertoires to cytomegalovirus serostatus. The study was designed to test whether signatures of past pathogen exposure could be identified by cataloging public T cell receptors. Every discovery cohort repertoire had been produced on one sequencing platform. Of the 300 to 500 genotyped donors, 70% to 90% were placed in the genetic ancestry cluster associated with self-reported Caucasian donors. Donor age, sex, ethnicity and CMV serostatus were compiled together with the repertoire data. To study patterns of TCR occurrence, a later analysis re-analyzed previously published TCR beta repertoires from several hundred donors and added high-resolution HLA genotyping. Several DR-DQ haplotypes were handled as single units for association and clustering because linkage in the cohort was strong. Typing coverage differed by locus: A, B, C, DRB1 and DQB1 were typed in about 620-640 donors, DQA1 in about 500, DPA1 in approximately 600, and DPB1 in around 490. To predict cytomegalovirus infection status, the study combined high-throughput TCR immunosequencing, statistical association of individual TCRs with disease status, and machine learning. Both class I and class II loci were covered by HLA typing, at four-digit resolution. Approximately 310 gigabases of sequencing data and around 87 million unique TCR sequences were included in an early release covering around 600 HLA-typed donors. Besides the first cohort of around 700 subjects, a separate validation cohort made up of roughly 120 different subjects was used. Summary of the overall study and its limitations: Compared with the roughly 700-donor mean, donors in an Asian-associated ancestry cluster had fewer N-insertions in productive TCRs, according to a later genetic analysis. In this cohort, only TCR beta chains were sequenced, and detectable features were limited by the absence of alpha or paired-chain data. Because HLA typing was missing for some donors at each locus, association tests included only the typed subset. Immune exposure information for the cohort was limited to CMV serostatus. According to the authors, the approach could potentially be generalized to other disease states and immunological phenotypes. When HLA alleles, especially DR and DQ, strongly co-occurred, attributing TCR associations to individual alleles was difficult. Compared with equally common non-associated chains, HLA-associated TCR beta chains in a later analysis were more clonally expanded and had lower generation probabilities. An association between a missense DCLRE1C variant and V-gene and J-gene trimming of TCR beta chains was found in a later genetic analysis and replicated in an independent cohort. Because counts were too low, some 17 rarely observed V segments, including chromosome 9 orphons, were left out of the earlier analysis of 500 to 650 of the donors. Most TCR sequences were observed very rarely across donors, whereas some public TCRs were present in many individuals. In a later analysis, 15,000 to 20,000 TCR beta sequences were associated with specific HLA alleles at a false discovery rate of 0.05. In the study, 150 to 200 TCR beta chains were listed as associated with cytomegalovirus. A few of the identified cytomegalovirus-associated TCR beta chains were confirmed in vitro to be specific for cytomegalovirus antigens. Sequencing depth was assumed to be roughly uniform across donors in the presence/absence analyses, though that assumption may not hold. In a later analysis, several top co-occurrence clusters were reported to appear linked to parvovirus B19, influenza, CMV and Epstein-Barr virus. The classifier was reported to diagnose cytomegalovirus status with high specificity and sensitivity in both the original and validation cohorts. In an earlier analysis of 450 to 750 of the donors, most TCR beta V segments appeared in productive rearrangements about 87% or about 30% of the time, broadly matching IMGT annotations. Most CMV-associated TCR beta chains appeared to be HLA-restricted in a later analysis, and the HLA associations seemed to be driven largely by CMV exposure. A group of highly shared sequence variants was considered likely to be a technical artifact of the sequencing pipeline. Because the 87-base-pair reads could not distinguish some IMGT-functional V segments, including TRBV6-2 and TRBV6-3, those segments were excluded. A further reported finding was that TCR beta sequences accurately predicted the HLA-A and HLA-B alleles for most subjects in the first cohort. In a later analysis, TCR association rates were found to vary across HLA loci, with the most associated TCRs seen for DRB1 alleles and the fewest for HLA-C alleles. Correlated functional status among segregating V segments might be attributable to linkage disequilibrium, but an unknown experimental factor could not be ruled out.

Library construction relied on the immunoSEQ multiplex PCR assay. The multiplex PCR relied on a mix of 60 forward primers for TCR Vbeta segments and 13 reverse primers for TCR Jbeta segments. The CDR3 region of rearranged TCR beta genes was amplified from genomic DNA with a multiplex PCR assay. On the Illumina HiSeq System, the amplified TCR beta libraries were sequenced as 87-base-pair reads. Under the source paper's analysis protocol: A later analysis tallied approximately 87 million unique TCR beta chains across the 666 repertoires, and about 10 million of those chains were shared by two or more donors. Raw reads were error-corrected and collapsed into unique sequences with a nearest-neighbor algorithm that merged closely related sequences to remove PCR and sequencing errors. CDR3 sequences were aligned to IMGT reference sequences to assign V, D and J gene segments. For a sequence to be retained, a match of at least six nucleotides was required to both a V gene segment and a J gene segment. A rearrangement counted as productive if the CDR3 had no stop codons and remained in frame with V and J, and every other rearrangement counted as non-productive. CDR3 was defined according to IMGT convention as the region running from the second conserved V-encoded cysteine to the conserved J-encoded phenylalanine. Sequences without an unambiguous match to a single V gene segment were excluded from the earlier analysis of a few hundred of the donors. An earlier analysis of several hundred of the donors called V segments functional above 56.7% productive rearrangements and segregating when the between-donor standard deviation exceeded 5%. A statistical classification framework was built to diagnose cytomegalovirus status from the catalog of TCR beta chain sequences. In a later analysis, TCR nucleotide sequences were compared against IMGT/GENE-DB human TR gene sequences so that V and J genes could be assigned. Using the TCRdist pipeline, a later analysis assigned CDR3 sequences along with most-parsimonious VDJ recombination scenarios. In a later analysis, every TCR beta chain was defined by the combination of its CDR3 amino acid sequence and its V-gene family, and reads without a unique V-gene family were dropped. In a later analysis, around 600 highly shared, low-generation-probability nucleotide sequences were removed to address suspected cross-contamination and a sequencing artifact. In a later analysis, a clonal expansion index for each public chain was calculated from normalized within-repertoire ranks of inferred template counts. A later analysis computed generation probabilities with a VDJ recombination model fitted to out-of-frame rearrangements, and checked the results against IGoR. In a later analysis, hypergeometric tests were used to score TCR-TCR, TCR-HLA and TCR-CMV co-occurrence, with a repertoire-size bias correction applied to TCR pairs. False discovery rates were estimated in a later analysis by permuting HLA or CMV assignments 20 times. In a later analysis, co-occurring TCRs were grouped using DBSCAN, and TCRdist sequence similarity was added for clustering within HLA-allele-positive subsets. For co-occurrence clustering, repertoires with fewer than 30,000 or more than 120,000 public chains were excluded, along with roughly 5 repertoires with anomalous nucleotide sharing. As stored in TCRdb, this immuneACCESS dataset retains in-frame rearrangements with V and J assigned. A fraction of the clones does not appear; measured against another copy, unresolved V genes explain less than half of the discrepancy, and the remainder lacks a known reason. D and trimming were read from the DNA, whereas the V and J calls and clone size are those reported in that table. The sample records roughly 160,000 clones, around 72% of which are singletons. Approximately 3.4% of the sample rests with the top ten.

The cohort comprised some 700 healthy bone marrow donors. Cohort members were all nominally healthy when sampled, although unrecorded immune exposures were likely present. The donor tested CMV seropositive, placing the donor among the roughly 300 seropositive members of the cohort. A peripheral blood sample was provided by each donor, and peripheral blood mononuclear cells were used for TCR beta sequencing. Genomic DNA extraction from the blood cell samples was performed with the Qiagen DNeasy Blood Extraction Kit. Sequenced input: PBMCs. The receptor's source is a woman aged 45-59 years in good health and CMV-seropositive. The chain couples TRBV10-3 to TRBJ2-5, and 10 bases in between align with TRBD1. The CDR3 sequence is CATQGPGQGQETQYF. The DNA sequence reads TGTGCCACCCAGGGCCCGGGACAGGGGCAAGAGACCCAGTACTTC.